This paragraph reports one T cell receptor beta chain. This sample was taken from a study of blood T cell repertoires in COVID-19. In the study overall: Sources were T cells, B-cell-depleted T cells, or PBMCs; the material itself was cDNA or gDNA.

The germline V gene encodes CDR1 SGDLS and CDR2 YYNGEE. The CDR3 sequence is 16 residues long. Trimming took 0 bases from V and 7 from J; bases not matched to a gene: 7. Assay used: immunoSEQ multiplex PCR; TCRdb lists only in-frame clones, some missing. The sample consists of 150,000 to 200,000 clones, about 85% of them appearing once. The specimen was peripheral blood. The V gene is TRBV9, the J gene TRBJ2-1, with TRBD2 matching 10 bases. The clonotype was recovered from a man between 65 and 85 years old with active or convalescent COVID-19. CDR3 in amino acids: CASSVVEIAGGNEQFF. The DNA for the CDR3 is TGTGCCAGCAGCGTAGTGGAGATAGCGGGGGGTAATGAGCAGTTCTTC. The whole variable domain, remainder taken from reference TRBV9 and TRBJ2-1, is DSGVTQTPKHLITATGQRVTLRCSPRSGDLSVYWYQQSLDQGLQFLIQYYNGEERAKGNILERFSAQQFPDLHSELNLSSLELGDSALYFCASSVVEIAGGNEQFFGPGTRLTVL.